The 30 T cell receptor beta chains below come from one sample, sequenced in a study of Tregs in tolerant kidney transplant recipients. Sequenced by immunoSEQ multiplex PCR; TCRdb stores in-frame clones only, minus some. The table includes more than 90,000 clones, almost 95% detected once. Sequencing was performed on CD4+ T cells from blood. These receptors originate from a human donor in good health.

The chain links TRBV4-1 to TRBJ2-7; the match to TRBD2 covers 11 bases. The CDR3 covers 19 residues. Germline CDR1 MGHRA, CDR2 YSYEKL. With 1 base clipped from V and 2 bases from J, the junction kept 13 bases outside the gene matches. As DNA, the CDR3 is TGCGCCAGCAGCCAAGTTTCCCGACTAGCGGGAAACTTGACCTACGAGCAGTACTTC. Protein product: CASSQVSRLAGNLTYEQYF.

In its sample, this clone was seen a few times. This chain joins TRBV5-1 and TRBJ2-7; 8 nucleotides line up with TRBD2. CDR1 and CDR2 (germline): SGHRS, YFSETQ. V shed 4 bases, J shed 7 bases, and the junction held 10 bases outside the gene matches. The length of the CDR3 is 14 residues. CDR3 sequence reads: CASSRGLAIEEQYF. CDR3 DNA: TGCGCCAGCAGCCGCGGACTAGCAATAGAAGAGCAGTACTTC.

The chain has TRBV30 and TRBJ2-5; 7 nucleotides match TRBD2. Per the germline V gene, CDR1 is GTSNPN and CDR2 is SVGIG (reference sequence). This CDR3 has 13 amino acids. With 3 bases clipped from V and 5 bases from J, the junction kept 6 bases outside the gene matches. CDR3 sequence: CAWSALLAETQYF. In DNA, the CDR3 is TGTGCCTGGAGCGCCCTACTAGCGGAGACCCAGTACTTC.

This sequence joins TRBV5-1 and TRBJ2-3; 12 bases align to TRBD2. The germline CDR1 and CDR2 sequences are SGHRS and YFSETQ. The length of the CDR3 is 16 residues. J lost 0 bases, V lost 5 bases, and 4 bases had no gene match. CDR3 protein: CASRVGTSGSTDTQYF. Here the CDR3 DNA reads TGCGCCAGCAGAGTCGGGACTAGCGGGAGCACAGATACGCAGTATTTT.

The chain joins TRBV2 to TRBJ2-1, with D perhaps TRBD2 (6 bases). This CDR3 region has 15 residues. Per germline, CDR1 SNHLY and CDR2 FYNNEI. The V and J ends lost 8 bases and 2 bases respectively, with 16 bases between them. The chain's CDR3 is CASAWGGATYNEQFF. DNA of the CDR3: TGTGCCAGCGCGTGGGGCGGGGCCACCTACAATGAGCAGTTCTTC.

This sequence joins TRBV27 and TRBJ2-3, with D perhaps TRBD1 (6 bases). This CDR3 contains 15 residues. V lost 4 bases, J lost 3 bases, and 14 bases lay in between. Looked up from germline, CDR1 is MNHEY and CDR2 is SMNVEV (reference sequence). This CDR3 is CASSSERQATDTQYF. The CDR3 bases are TGTGCCAGCAGTTCAGAGAGACAGGCAACAGATACGCAGTATTTT.

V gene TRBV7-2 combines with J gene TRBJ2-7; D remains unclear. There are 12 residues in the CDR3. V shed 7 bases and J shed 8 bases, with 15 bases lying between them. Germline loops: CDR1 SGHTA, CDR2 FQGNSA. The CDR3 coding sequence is TGTGCCAGCACCTCAAGGAGTTTGAAGCAGTACTTC. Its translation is CASTSRSLKQYF.

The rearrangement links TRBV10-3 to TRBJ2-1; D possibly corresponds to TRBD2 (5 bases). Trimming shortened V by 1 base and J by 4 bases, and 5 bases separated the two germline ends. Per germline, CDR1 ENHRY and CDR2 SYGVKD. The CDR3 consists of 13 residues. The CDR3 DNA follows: TGTGCCATCAGTGAGTGGAGGTACAATGAGCAGTTCTTC. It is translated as CAISEWRYNEQFF.

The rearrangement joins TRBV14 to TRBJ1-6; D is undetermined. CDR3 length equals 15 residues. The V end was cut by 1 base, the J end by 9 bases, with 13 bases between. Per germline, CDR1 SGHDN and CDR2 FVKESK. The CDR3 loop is CASSQATSRTSPLHF. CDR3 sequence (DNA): TGTGCCAGCAGCCAAGCGACTTCCCGGACTTCACCCCTCCACTTT.

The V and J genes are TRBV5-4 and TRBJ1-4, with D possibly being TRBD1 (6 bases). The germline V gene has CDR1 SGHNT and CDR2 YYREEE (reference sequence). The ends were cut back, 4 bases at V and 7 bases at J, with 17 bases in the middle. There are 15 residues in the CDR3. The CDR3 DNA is TGTGCCAGCAGCCGCGAAGACAGGCGTACTGAAAAACTGTTTTTT. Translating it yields CASSREDRRTEKLFF.

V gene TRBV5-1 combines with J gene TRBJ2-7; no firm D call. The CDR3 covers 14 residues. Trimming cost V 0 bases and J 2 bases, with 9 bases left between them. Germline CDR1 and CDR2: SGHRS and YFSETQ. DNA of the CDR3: TGCGCCAGCAGCTTGGGCCGCTTACCCTACGAGCAGTACTTC. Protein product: CASSLGRLPYEQYF.

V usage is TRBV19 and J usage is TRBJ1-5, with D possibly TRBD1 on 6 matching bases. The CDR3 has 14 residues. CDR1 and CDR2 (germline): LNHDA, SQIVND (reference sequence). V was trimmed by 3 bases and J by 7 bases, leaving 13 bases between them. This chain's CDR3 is CASSMGGAPQPQHF. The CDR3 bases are TGTGCCAGTAGTATGGGGGGCGCTCCCCAGCCCCAGCATTTT.

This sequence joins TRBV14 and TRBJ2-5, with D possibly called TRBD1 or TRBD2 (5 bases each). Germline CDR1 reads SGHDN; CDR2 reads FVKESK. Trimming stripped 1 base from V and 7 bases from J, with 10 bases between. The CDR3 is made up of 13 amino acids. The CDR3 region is CASSQGDLRTQYF. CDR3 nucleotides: TGTGCCAGCAGCCAAGGGGACCTCAGGACCCAGTACTTC.

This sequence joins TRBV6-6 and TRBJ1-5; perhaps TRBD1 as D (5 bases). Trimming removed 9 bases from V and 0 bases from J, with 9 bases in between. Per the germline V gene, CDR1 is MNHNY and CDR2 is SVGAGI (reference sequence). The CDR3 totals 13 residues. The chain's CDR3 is CASGQGSNQPQHF. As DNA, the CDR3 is TGTGCCAGTGGGCAGGGTAGCAATCAGCCCCAGCATTTT.

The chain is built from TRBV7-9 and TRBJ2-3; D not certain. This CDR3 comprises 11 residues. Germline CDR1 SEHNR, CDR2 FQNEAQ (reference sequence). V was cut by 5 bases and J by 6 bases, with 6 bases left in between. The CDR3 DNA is TGTGCCAGCAGCGTCTGGGATACGCAGTATTTT. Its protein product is CASSVWDTQYF.

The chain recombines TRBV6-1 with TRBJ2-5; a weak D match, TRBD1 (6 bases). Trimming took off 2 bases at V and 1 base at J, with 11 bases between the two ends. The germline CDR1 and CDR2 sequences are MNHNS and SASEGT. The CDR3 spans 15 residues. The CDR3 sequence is CASSEIRTAQETQYF. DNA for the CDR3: TGTGCCAGCAGTGAAATAAGGACAGCCCAAGAGACCCAGTACTTC.

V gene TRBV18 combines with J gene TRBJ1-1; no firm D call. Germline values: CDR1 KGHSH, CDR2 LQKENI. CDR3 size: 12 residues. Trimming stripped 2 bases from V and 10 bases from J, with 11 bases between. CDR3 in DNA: TGTGCCAGCTCACCAGCCAGTGTGGCAGCTTTCTTT. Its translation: CASSPASVAAFF. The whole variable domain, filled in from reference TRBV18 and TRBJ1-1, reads NAGVMQNPRHLVRRRGQEARLRCSPMKGHSHVYWYRQLPEEGLKFMVYLQKENIIDESGMPKERFSAEFPKEGPSILRIQQVVRGDSAAYFCASSPASVAAFFGQGTRLTVV.

The CDR3 loop is CASSIEQAQNIQYF. CDR3 in DNA: TGTGCCAGTAGTATAGAACAGGCGCAAAACATTCAGTACTTC. V gene TRBV19 combines with J gene TRBJ2-4; a weak D match, TRBD1 (5 bases). Germline V CDR1 and CDR2: LNHDA, SQIVND (reference sequence). The V end lost 0 bases, the J end lost 5 bases, and 8 bases lay between the germline ends. CDR3 length: 14 amino acids.

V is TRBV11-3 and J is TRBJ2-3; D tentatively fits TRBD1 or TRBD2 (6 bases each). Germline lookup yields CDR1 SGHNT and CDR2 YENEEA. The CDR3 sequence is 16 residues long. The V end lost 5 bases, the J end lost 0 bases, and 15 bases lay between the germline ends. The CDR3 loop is CASSPQGGVSTDTQYF. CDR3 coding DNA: TGTGCCAGCAGCCCACAGGGCGGGGTCAGCACAGATACGCAGTATTTT.

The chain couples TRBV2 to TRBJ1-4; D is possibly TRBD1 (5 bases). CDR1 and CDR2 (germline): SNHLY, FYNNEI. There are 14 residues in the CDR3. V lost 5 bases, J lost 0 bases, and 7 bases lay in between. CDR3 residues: CASSRTTTNEKLFF. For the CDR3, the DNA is TGTGCCAGCAGTCGGACAACAACTAATGAAAAACTGTTTTTT.

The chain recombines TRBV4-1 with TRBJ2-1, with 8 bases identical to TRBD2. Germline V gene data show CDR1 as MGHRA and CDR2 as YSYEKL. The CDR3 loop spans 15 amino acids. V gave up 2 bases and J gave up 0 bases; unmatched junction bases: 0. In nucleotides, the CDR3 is TGCGCCAGCAGCCAAACTAGCGGCTCCTACAATGAGCAGTTCTTC. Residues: CASSQTSGSYNEQFF.

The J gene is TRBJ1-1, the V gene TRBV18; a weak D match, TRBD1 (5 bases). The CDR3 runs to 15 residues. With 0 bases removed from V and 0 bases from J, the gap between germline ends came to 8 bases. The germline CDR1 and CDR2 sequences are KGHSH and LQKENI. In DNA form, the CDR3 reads TGTGCCAGCTCACCACCCCTACAGGTGAACACTGAAGCTTTCTTT. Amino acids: CASSPPLQVNTEAFF.

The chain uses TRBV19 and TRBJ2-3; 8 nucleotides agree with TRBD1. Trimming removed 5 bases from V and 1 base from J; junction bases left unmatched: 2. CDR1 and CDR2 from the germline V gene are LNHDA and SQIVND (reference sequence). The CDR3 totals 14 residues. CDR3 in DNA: TGTGCCAGTAGTCAGGGGGCAGGCACAGATACGCAGTATTTT. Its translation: CASSQGAGTDTQYF.

DNA of the CDR3: TGTGCCAGCAGCACAGGGACACCAAAGTACCAAGAGACCCAGTACTTC. Protein product: CASSTGTPKYQETQYF. The gene calls are TRBV5-4 and TRBJ2-5, with D possibly being TRBD1 (6 bases). Trimming left V 4 bases short and J 0 bases short, with 16 bases between. CDR1 and CDR2 (germline): SGHNT, YYREEE (reference sequence). The CDR3 length is 16 residues.

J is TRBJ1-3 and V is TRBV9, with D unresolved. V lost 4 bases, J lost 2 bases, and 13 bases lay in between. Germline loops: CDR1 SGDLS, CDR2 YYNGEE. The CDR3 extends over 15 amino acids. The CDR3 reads CASSLGSFTGNTIYF. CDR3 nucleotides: TGTGCCAGCAGCCTGGGGAGCTTCACTGGAAACACCATATATTTT.

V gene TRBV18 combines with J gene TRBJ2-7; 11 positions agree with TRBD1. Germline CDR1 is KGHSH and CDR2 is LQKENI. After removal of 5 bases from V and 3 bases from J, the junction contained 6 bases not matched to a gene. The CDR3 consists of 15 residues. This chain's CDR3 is CASSSAGTGGYEQYF. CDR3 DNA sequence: TGTGCCAGCTCATCAGCCGGGACAGGGGGCTACGAGCAGTACTTC. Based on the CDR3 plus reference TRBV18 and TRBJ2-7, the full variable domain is NAGVMQNPRHLVRRRGQEARLRCSPMKGHSHVYWYRQLPEEGLKFMVYLQKENIIDESGMPKERFSAEFPKEGPSILRIQQVVRGDSAAYFCASSSAGTGGYEQYFGPGTRLTVT.

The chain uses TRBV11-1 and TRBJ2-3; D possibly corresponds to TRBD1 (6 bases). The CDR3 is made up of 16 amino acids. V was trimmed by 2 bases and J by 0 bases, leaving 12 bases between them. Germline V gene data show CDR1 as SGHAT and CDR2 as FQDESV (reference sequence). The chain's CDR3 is CASSLRTALSTDTQYF. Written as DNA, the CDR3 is TGTGCCAGCAGCTTACGGACAGCCCTCAGCACAGATACGCAGTATTTT.

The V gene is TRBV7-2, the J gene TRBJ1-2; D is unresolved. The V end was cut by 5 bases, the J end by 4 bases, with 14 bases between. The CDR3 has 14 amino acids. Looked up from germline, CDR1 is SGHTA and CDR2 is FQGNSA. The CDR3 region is CASSPRGAVYGYTF. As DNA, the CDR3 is TGTGCCAGCAGCCCCCGGGGAGCGGTCTATGGCTACACCTTC. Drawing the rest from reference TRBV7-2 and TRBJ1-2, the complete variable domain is GAGVSQSPSNKVTEKGKDVELRCDPISGHTALYWYRQSLGQGLEFLIYFQGNSAPDKSGLPSDRFSAERTGGSVSTLTIQRTQQEDSAVYLCASSPRGAVYGYTFGSGTRLTVV.

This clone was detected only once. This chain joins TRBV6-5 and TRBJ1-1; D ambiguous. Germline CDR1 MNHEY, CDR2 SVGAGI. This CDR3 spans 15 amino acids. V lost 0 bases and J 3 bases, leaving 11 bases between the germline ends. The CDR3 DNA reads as TGTGCCAGCAGTTACTCCCGAGGGTTTGACACTGAAGCTTTCTTT. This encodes CASSYSRGFDTEAFF.

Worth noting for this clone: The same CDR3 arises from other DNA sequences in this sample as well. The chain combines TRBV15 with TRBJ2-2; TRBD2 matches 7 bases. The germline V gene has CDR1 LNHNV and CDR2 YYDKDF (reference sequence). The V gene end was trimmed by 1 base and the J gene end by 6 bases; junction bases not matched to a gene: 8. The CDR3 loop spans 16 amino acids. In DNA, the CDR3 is TGTGCCACCAGCAGAGGCGGGAGAGGTCGGGCCGGGGAGCTGTTTTTT. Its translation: CATSRGGRGRAGELFF.